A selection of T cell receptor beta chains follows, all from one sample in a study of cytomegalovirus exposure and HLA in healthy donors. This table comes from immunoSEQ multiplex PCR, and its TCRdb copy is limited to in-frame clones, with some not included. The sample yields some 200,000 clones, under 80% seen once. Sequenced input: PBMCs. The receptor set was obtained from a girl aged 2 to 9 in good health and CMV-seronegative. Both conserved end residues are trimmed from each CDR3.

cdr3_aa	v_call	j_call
ASSIERGGELF	TRBV25-1	TRBJ2-2
ASSQVGMGQGTGTSTDTQY	TRBV4-2	TRBJ2-3
ASSYTENEKLF	TRBV11-2	TRBJ1-4
ATSGSGGGETQY	TRBV19	TRBJ2-5
ASSDSRFYGYT	TRBV10-2	TRBJ1-2
ASSELIQGKAEAF	TRBV25-1	TRBJ1-1
ASSEMVALGNTIY	TRBV6-1	TRBJ1-3
ASREGASGYT	TRBV2	TRBJ1-2
ASRGFNRDGYT	TRBV4-1	TRBJ1-2
ASSLEAGSGNTIY	TRBV7-9	TRBJ1-3
ASSLGGPQGALDEQY	TRBV5-6	TRBJ2-7
ASSDSSGGADTQY	TRBV6-4	TRBJ2-3
ASSLVSRSYEQY	TRBV28	TRBJ2-7
ASRQGLAEETQY	TRBV6-1	TRBJ2-5
SAGTGRDEQF	TRBV29-1	TRBJ2-1
ASGTGSNYGYT	TRBV2	TRBJ1-2
ASSQDRLVPGELF	TRBV4-2	TRBJ2-2
ASSRGAGTSGGAYEQY	TRBV4-2	TRBJ2-7
ASGVGTVQETQY	TRBV5-1	TRBJ2-5
ASSRDSYISDTQY	TRBV14	TRBJ2-3
ASSSQGSNQPQH	TRBV27	TRBJ1-5
ASSPTQGGEPQH	TRBV6-1	TRBJ1-5
ATSRTANTEAF	TRBV15	TRBJ1-1
ASRAGGLSGELF	TRBV5-1	TRBJ2-2
ASSESSSYNEQF	TRBV6-5	TRBJ2-1
ASVKTGLYEQY	TRBV6-1	TRBJ2-7
ASSLGLTSGSQETQY	TRBV7-9	TRBJ2-5
ASTRRGQGAEAF	TRBV5-6	TRBJ1-1
AISESQGRGEKLF	TRBV10-3	TRBJ1-4
ASSTGQGAPGEKLF	TRBV5-1	TRBJ1-4
ASRNGLAGYEQY	TRBV6-5	TRBJ2-7
ASSVQAGPYEQY	TRBV9	TRBJ2-7
SVLRTVEAF	TRBV29-1	TRBJ1-1
ASSPGLAHDGDTQY	TRBV7-9	TRBJ2-3
ASSPRSHPNEQF	TRBV7-2	TRBJ2-1
ASKGLAEDEQY	TRBV5-1	TRBJ2-7
ASSLTVNTEAF	TRBV4-1	TRBJ1-1
ASSSDRVEAF	TRBV28	TRBJ1-1
ASKMGTGPTDTQY	TRBV2	TRBJ2-3
ASLRNTEAF	TRBV5-6	TRBJ1-1
AWNPGLSSSYEQY	TRBV30	TRBJ2-7
ASSYRGFGSPLH	TRBV6-6	TRBJ1-6
SSSSIPGTSNTGELF	TRBV7-9	TRBJ2-2
ASSYPELEAF	TRBV6-6	TRBJ1-1
ASRSRRDYEQY	TRBV27	TRBJ2-7
ASGNRVPTEAF	TRBV12-5	TRBJ1-1
ASSRLAGFNEQY	TRBV6-5	TRBJ2-7
ASRQMTGWNYGYT	TRBV5-1	TRBJ1-2
ASSPERGSENEQY	TRBV19	TRBJ2-7
ASSSSGTDYEQY	TRBV7-3	TRBJ2-7
ASSLRTGGLISYGYT	TRBV18	TRBJ1-2
ASSSAGTSSH	TRBV6-1	TRBJ2-7
ASSYSGAGNGYT	TRBV6-5	TRBJ1-2
ASSKLPQAESGYT	TRBV19	TRBJ1-2
ASSLLAGGPTDTQY	TRBV5-1	TRBJ2-3
ASSLGTAKETQY	TRBV5-4	TRBJ2-5